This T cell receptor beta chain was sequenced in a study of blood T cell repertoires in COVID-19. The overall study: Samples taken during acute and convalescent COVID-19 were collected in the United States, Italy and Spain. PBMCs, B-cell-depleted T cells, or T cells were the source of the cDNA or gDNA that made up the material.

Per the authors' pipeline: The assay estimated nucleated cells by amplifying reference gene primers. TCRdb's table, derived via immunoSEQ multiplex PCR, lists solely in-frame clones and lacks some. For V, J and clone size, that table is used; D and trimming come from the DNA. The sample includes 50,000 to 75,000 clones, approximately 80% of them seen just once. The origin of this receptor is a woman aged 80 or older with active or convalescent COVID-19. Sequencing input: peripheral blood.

As DNA, the CDR3 is TGTGCCAGCTCACCACCGAATTCCCAGGGGAACATTCAGTACTTC. This gives the protein CASSPPNSQGNIQYF. The V gene is TRBV18, the J gene TRBJ2-4, with D possibly TRBD1 on 6 matching bases. Trimming removed 0 bases at V and 7 bases at J, with 13 bases between. Germline lookup yields CDR1 KGHSH and CDR2 LQKENI. CDR3 length equals 15 residues.